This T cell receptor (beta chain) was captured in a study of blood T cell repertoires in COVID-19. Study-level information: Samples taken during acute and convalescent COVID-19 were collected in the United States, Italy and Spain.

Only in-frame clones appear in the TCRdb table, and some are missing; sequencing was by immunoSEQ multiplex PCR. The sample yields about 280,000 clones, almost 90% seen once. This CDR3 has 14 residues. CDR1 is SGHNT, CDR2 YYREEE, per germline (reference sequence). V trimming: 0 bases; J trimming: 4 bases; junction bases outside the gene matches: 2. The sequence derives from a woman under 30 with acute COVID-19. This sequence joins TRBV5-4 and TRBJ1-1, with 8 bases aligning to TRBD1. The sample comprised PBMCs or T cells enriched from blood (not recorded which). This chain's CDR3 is CASSLGQGITEAFF. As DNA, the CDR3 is TGTGCCAGCAGCTTGGGACAGGGGATCACTGAAGCTTTCTTT.